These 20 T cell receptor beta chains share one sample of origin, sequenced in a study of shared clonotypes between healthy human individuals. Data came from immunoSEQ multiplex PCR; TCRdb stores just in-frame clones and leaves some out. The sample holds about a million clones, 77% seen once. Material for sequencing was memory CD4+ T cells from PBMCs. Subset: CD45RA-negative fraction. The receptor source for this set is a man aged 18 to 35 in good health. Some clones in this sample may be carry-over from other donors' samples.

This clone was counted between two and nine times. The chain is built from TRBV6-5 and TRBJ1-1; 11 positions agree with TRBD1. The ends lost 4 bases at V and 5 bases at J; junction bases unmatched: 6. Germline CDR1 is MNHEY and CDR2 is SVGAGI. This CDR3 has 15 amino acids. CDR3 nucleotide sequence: TGTGCCAGCAGTTGGGACAGGGGGTATGGGACTGAAGCTTTCTTT. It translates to CASSWDRGYGTEAFF.

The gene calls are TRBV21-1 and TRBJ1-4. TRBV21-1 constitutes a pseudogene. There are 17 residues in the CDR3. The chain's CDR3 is CASSVTAPGRNNEKLFF. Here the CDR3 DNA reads TGTGCCAGCAGCGTAACGGCCCCGGGACGGAATAATGAAAAACTGTTTTTT.

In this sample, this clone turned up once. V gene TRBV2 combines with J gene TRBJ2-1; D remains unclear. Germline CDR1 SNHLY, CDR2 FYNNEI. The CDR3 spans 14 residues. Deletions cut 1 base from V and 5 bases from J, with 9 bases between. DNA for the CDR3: TGTGCCAGCAGTGAAGGCTTCTACGACAATGAGCAGTTCTTC. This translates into CASSEGFYDNEQFF.

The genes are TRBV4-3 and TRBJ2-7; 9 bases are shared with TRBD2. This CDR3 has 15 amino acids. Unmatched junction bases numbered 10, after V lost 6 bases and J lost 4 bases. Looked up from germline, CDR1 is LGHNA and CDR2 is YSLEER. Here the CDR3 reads CASRVGLAGEYEQYF. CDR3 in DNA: TGCGCCAGCAGGGTAGGGTTAGCGGGAGAGTACGAGCAGTACTTC.

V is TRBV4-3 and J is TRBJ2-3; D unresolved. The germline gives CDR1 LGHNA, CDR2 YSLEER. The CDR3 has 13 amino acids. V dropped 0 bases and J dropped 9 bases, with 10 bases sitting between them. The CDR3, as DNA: TGCGCCAGCAGCCAAGAGGGTACTCTCACGCAGTATTTT. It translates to CASSQEGTLTQYF.

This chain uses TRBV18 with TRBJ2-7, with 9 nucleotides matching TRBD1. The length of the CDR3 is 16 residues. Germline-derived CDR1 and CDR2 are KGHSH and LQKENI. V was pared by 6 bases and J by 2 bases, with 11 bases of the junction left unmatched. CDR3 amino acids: CASSEGQGRGPYEQYF. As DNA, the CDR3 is TGTGCCAGCTCCGAAGGACAGGGGAGAGGACCCTACGAGCAGTACTTC.

CDR3 sequence: CASGRGGNNEQFF. CDR3 coding DNA: TGTGCCAGCGGGCGGGGAGGGAACAATGAGCAGTTCTTC. The V call is TRBV7-9, the J call TRBJ2-1, with 7 bases that match TRBD2. Germline CDR1 SEHNR, CDR2 FQNEAQ (reference sequence). CDR3 length equals 13 residues. V lost 8 bases to trimming and J lost 5 bases; unmatched junction nucleotides: 6. The full variable domain, its missing parts supplied by reference TRBV7-9 and TRBJ2-1, is DTGVSQNPRHKITKRGQNVTFRCDPISEHNRLYWYRQTLGQGPEFLTYFQNEAQLEKSRLLSDRFSAERPKGSFSTLEIQRTEQGDSAMYLCASGRGGNNEQFFGPGTRLTVL.

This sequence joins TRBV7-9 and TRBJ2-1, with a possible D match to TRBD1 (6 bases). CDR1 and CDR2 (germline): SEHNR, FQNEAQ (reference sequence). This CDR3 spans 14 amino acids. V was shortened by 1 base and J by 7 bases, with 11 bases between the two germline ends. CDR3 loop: CASSLVARGNEQFF. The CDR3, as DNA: TGTGCCAGCAGCTTAGTAGCCAGGGGTAATGAGCAGTTCTTC. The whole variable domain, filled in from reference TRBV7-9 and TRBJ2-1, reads DTGVSQNPRHKITKRGQNVTFRCDPISEHNRLYWYRQTLGQGPEFLTYFQNEAQLEKSRLLSDRFSAERPKGSFSTLEIQRTEQGDSAMYLCASSLVARGNEQFFGPGTRLTVL.

CDR3 in amino acids: CATSRALQTSNYGYTF. Here the CDR3 DNA reads TGTGCCACCAGCAGAGCCCTACAGACCTCTAACTATGGCTACACCTTC. The V gene is TRBV15, the J gene TRBJ1-2, with unresolved D. Germline assignment: CDR1 LNHNV and CDR2 YYDKDF (reference sequence). Trimming removed 1 base from V and 0 bases from J, with 12 bases in between. This CDR3 spans 16 amino acids. The whole variable domain, remainder taken from reference TRBV15 and TRBJ1-2, is DAMVIQNPRYQVTQFGKPVTLSCSQTLNHNVMYWYQQKSSQAPKLLFHYYDKDFNNEADTPDNFQSRRPNTSFCFLDIRSPGLGDTAMYLCATSRALQTSNYGYTFGSGTRLTVV.

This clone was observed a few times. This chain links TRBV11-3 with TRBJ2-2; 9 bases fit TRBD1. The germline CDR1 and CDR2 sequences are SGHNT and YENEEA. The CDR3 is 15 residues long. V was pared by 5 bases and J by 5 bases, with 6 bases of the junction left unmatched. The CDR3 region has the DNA TGTGCCAGCAGCCGCGGACAGGGGTGGACCGGGGAGCTGTTTTTT. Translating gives CASSRGQGWTGELFF.

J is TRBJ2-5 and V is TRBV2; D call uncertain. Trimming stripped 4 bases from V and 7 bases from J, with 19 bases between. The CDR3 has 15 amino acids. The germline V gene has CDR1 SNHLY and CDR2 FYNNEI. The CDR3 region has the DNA TGTGCCAGCAGTGGGGGTAAACCCGATACCGGGACCCAGTACTTC. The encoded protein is CASSGGKPDTGTQYF.

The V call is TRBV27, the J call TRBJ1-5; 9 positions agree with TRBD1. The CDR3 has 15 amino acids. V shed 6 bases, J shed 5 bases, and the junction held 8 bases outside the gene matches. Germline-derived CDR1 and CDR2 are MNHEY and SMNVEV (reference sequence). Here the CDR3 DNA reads TGTGCCAGCAGATGGGGGACAGGGCCCGATCAGCCCCAGCATTTT. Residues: CASRWGTGPDQPQHF.

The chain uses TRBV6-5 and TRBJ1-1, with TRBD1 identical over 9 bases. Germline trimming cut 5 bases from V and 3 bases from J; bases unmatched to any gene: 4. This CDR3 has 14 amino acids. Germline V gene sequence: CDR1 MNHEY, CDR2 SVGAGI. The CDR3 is CASSMDRGDTEAFF. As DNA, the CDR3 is TGTGCCAGCAGTATGGACAGGGGAGACACTGAAGCTTTCTTT.

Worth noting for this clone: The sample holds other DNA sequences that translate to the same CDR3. CDR3 sequence reads: CASSPTSGSYNEQFF. CDR3 bases: TGCGCCAGCAGCCCCACTAGCGGTTCCTACAATGAGCAGTTCTTC. The rearrangement links TRBV5-1 to TRBJ2-1, with 8 positions matching TRBD2. The V and J ends lost 4 bases and 1 base, in that order; junction bases with no gene match: 4. This CDR3 has 15 residues. The germline V gene has CDR1 SGHRS and CDR2 YFSETQ. The full variable domain, its missing parts supplied by reference TRBV5-1 and TRBJ2-1, is KAGVTQTPRYLIKTRGQQVTLSCSPISGHRSVSWYQQTPGQGLQFLFEYFSETQRNKGNFPGRFSGRQFSNSRSEMNVSTLELGDSALYLCASSPTSGSYNEQFFGPGTRLTVL.

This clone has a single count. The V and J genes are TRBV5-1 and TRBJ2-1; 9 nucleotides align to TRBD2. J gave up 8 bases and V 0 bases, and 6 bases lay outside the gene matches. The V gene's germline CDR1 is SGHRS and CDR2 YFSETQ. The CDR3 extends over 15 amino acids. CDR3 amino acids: CASSLEASGNDEQFF. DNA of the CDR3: TGCGCCAGCAGCTTGGAGGCTAGCGGGAATGATGAGCAGTTCTTC.

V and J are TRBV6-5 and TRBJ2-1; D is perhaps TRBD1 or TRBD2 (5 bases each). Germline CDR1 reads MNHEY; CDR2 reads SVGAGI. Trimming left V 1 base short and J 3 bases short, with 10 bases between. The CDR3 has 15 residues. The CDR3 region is CASSYWDALYNEQFF. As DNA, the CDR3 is TGTGCCAGCAGTTACTGGGACGCTCTCTACAATGAGCAGTTCTTC.

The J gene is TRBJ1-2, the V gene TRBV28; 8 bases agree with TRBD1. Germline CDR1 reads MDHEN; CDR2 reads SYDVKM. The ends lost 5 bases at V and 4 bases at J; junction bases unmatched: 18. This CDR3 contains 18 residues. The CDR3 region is CASSPPGGAGGDSYGYTF. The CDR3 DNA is TGTGCCAGCAGTCCCCCAGGTGGGGCAGGGGGCGATAGCTATGGCTACACCTTC.

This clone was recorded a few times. The CDR3, as DNA: TGCGCCAGCAGCCAAACCCGGACCAGGGGTAACACTGAAGCTTTCTTT. It yields the protein CASSQTRTRGNTEAFF. The rearrangement joins TRBV4-1 to TRBJ1-1; D might be TRBD1 (6 bases). This CDR3 region has 16 residues. The V end lost 2 bases, the J end lost 2 bases, and 15 bases lay between the germline ends. CDR1 is MGHRA, CDR2 YSYEKL, per germline.

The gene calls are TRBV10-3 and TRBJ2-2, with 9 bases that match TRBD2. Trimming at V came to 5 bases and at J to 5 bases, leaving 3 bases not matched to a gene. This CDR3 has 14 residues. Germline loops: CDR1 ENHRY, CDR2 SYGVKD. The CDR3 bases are TGTGCCATCAGTCGACTAGCGGAGACCGGGGAGCTGTTTTTT. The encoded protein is CAISRLAETGELFF.

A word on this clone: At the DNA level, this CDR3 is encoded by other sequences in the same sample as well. The CDR3 coding sequence is TGTGCCAGCAGTGCTCAGCAGAGGAACACTGAAGCTTTCTTT. This gives the protein CASSAQQRNTEAFF. The rearrangement joins TRBV2 to TRBJ1-1, with D unresolved. The germline CDR1 and CDR2 sequences are SNHLY and FYNNEI. The CDR3 runs 14 residues. Trimming pared 4 bases from V and 1 base from J, leaving 10 bases between.